A single sample is the source of the 29 T cell receptor beta chains below, sequenced in a study of shared clonotypes between healthy human individuals. Data came from immunoSEQ multiplex PCR; TCRdb stores just in-frame clones and leaves some out. Among roughly 320,000 clones listed, around 87% were seen once. Sequencing input: memory CD8+ T cells sorted from blood. Regarding subset: CD45RO+ cells pooled with CCR7-negative TemRA cells. These TCRs come from a man between 18 and 35 years old in good health.

The chain has TRBV28 and TRBJ1-4; unclear D gene. The CDR3 consists of 15 residues. Germline loops: CDR1 MDHEN, CDR2 SYDVKM. V shed 3 bases and J shed 0 bases, with 8 bases lying between them. CDR3 bases: TGTGCCAGCAGTTTGTACGTTGCAACTAATGAAAAACTGTTTTTT. It is translated as CASSLYVATNEKLFF.

The V call is TRBV2, the J call TRBJ1-6; D might be TRBD1 (6 bases). The CDR3 has 16 amino acids. The germline CDR1 and CDR2 sequences are SNHLY and FYNNEI. Deletions cut 6 bases from V and 10 bases from J, with 22 bases between. The DNA of the CDR3 is TGTGCCAGCAGGATTGGGCCAGGGGTAAAGGACTCACCCCTCCACTTT. Residues: CASRIGPGVKDSPLHF. The full variable domain, its missing parts supplied by reference TRBV2 and TRBJ1-6, is EPEVTQTPSHQVTQMGQEVILRCVPISNHLYFYWYRQILGQKVEFLVSFYNNEISEKSEIFDDQFSVERPDGSNFTLKIRSTKLEDSAMYFCASRIGPGVKDSPLHFGNGTRLTVT.

The table lists this clone with a count of one. The V call is TRBV30, the J call TRBJ1-5; possibly TRBD1 for D (5 bases). Germline V gives CDR1 GTSNPN, CDR2 SVGIG (reference sequence). The CDR3 has 12 residues. The V and J ends lost 5 bases and 4 bases respectively, with 9 bases between them. CDR3 sequence: CAWGAENQPQHF. The CDR3 region has the DNA TGTGCCTGGGGGGCGGAAAATCAGCCCCAGCATTTT.

This rearrangement joins TRBV19 to TRBJ2-7; D is unresolved. Looked up from germline, CDR1 is LNHDA and CDR2 is SQIVND (reference sequence). With 3 bases removed from V and 3 bases from J, the gap between germline ends came to 12 bases. CDR3 size: 14 residues. The CDR3 DNA sequence: TGTGCCAGTAGTATTATGGGCGGAGACTACGAGCAGTACTTC. Translation gives CASSIMGGDYEQYF.

This sequence joins TRBV19 and TRBJ1-2; the D is unclear. The CDR3 extends over 11 amino acids. The V gene's germline CDR1 is LNHDA and CDR2 SQIVND (reference sequence). Trimming removed 3 bases at V and 13 bases at J, with 12 bases between. For the CDR3, the DNA is TGTGCCAGTAGTATGCGGGAATTATGCACCTTC. Protein: CASSMRELCTF. The whole variable domain, filled in from reference TRBV19 and TRBJ1-2, reads DGGITQSPKYLFRKEGQNVTLSCEQNLNHDAMYWYRQDPGQGLRLIYYSQIVNDFQKGDIAEGYSVSREKKESFPLTVTSAQKNPTAFYLCASSMRELCTFGSGTRLTVV.

This chain connects TRBV5-1 to TRBJ2-7; no definite D call. Germline V gene lookup returns CDR1 SGHRS and CDR2 YFSETQ. V gave up 1 base and J gave up 0 bases, with 5 bases separating them. The CDR3 is made up of 13 amino acids. CDR3 coding DNA: TGCGCCAGCAGCTTGCCAGACTCCTACGAGCAGTACTTC. Translating it yields CASSLPDSYEQYF.

The chain recombines TRBV5-1 with TRBJ2-7, with D uncertain. The CDR3 totals 13 residues. Trimming removed 4 bases at V and 3 bases at J, with 11 bases between. The germline gives CDR1 SGHRS, CDR2 YFSETQ. The CDR3 spells CASSPKDLYEQYF. The CDR3, as DNA: TGCGCCAGCAGCCCTAAGGACCTCTACGAGCAGTACTTC.

This sequence joins TRBV1 and TRBJ2-3; whether TRBD2, the table's D call, matches the DNA was not checked. TRBV1 constitutes a pseudogene. This CDR3 has 18 amino acids. CDR3 loop: CTSSQDKHASGSGDTQYF. CDR3 nucleotides: TGCACCAGCAGCCAAGATAAGCATGCTAGCGGGAGTGGGGATACGCAGTATTTT.

The chain joins TRBV6-5 to TRBJ2-7; 10 bases agree with TRBD1. Looked up from germline, CDR1 is MNHEY and CDR2 is SVGAGI. CDR3 length: 15 residues. The V segment lost 6 bases and the J segment 2 bases; nucleotides outside the gene matches: 7. The CDR3 DNA reads TGTGCCAGCAGCAGCCCGGGACAGGGGCCCTACGAGCAGTACTTC. It yields the protein CASSSPGQGPYEQYF.

This chain joins TRBV4-1 and TRBJ2-4; a weak D match, TRBD2 (6 bases). V gave up 4 bases and J gave up 0 bases, with 16 bases separating them. The CDR3 length is 17 residues. Germline V gives CDR1 MGHRA, CDR2 YSYEKL. The CDR3 sequence: CASSPPGGMLAKNIQYF. The CDR3 DNA sequence: TGCGCCAGCAGCCCTCCCGGGGGTATGTTAGCCAAAAACATTCAGTACTTC.

The chain joins TRBV6-5 to TRBJ2-7; possible D gene TRBD2, 5 bases. CDR1 and CDR2 (germline): MNHEY, SVGAGI. The CDR3 runs to 15 residues. The germline V and J ends were trimmed by 0 bases and 2 bases, with 11 bases remaining between them. The CDR3 DNA follows: TGTGCCAGCAGTTACTCGGACGGGGAACCCTACGAGCAGTACTTC. It yields the protein CASSYSDGEPYEQYF.

This chain connects TRBV7-9 to TRBJ1-2, with D uncertain. Per germline, CDR1 SEHNR and CDR2 FQNEAQ (reference sequence). CDR3 length: 11 amino acids. The V gene lost 4 bases and the J gene lost 7 bases, with 7 bases spanning the gap. CDR3 DNA: TGTGCCAGCAGCTCCTATAGTGGCTACACCTTC. It translates to CASSSYSGYTF.

The CDR3 bases are TGTGCCAGCAGCTCTCCGGGACGCCTGAACACCGGGGAGCTGTTTTTT. This gives the protein CASSSPGRLNTGELFF. The chain recombines TRBV7-9 with TRBJ2-2, with D perhaps TRBD1 or TRBD2 (5 bases each). CDR3 length: 16 amino acids. Germline V gives CDR1 SEHNR, CDR2 FQNEAQ (reference sequence). Between the trimmed V and J ends, which lost 4 bases and 1 base, there was a span of 13 bases.

The chain is built from TRBV2 and TRBJ2-7; no firm D call. The CDR3 runs to 15 residues. The ends were cut back, 6 bases at V and 0 bases at J, with 15 bases in the middle. Germline lookup yields CDR1 SNHLY and CDR2 FYNNEI. Here the CDR3 DNA reads TGTGCCAGCAGCGTTAGTCCTCTGAGCTCCTACGAGCAGTACTTC. It encodes CASSVSPLSSYEQYF.

The chain couples TRBV7-2 to TRBJ2-7; D possibly corresponds to TRBD2 (5 bases). Trimming shortened V by 4 bases and J by 2 bases, and 12 bases separated the two germline ends. Germline V gives CDR1 SGHTA, CDR2 FQGNSA. The CDR3 sequence is 14 residues long. Here the CDR3 reads CASSWASQAYEQYF. The CDR3 coding sequence is TGTGCCAGCAGCTGGGCTAGCCAAGCCTACGAGCAGTACTTC.

V is TRBV5-1 and J is TRBJ1-2; D gene uncertain. The CDR3 spans 14 residues. Trimming shortened V by 0 bases and J by 8 bases, and 14 bases separated the two germline ends. Germline loops: CDR1 SGHRS, CDR2 YFSETQ. The CDR3 reads CASSLAAHLEGYTF. For the CDR3, the DNA is TGCGCCAGCAGCTTGGCCGCCCATTTAGAGGGCTACACCTTC.

V usage is TRBV7-9 and J usage is TRBJ1-2, with 10 bases matching TRBD1. This CDR3 comprises 16 residues. Germline V gene data show CDR1 as SEHNR and CDR2 as FQNEAQ (reference sequence). J was trimmed by 4 bases and V by 8 bases; bases with no gene match: 13. DNA for the CDR3: TGTGCCAGCGGTATTCGACAGGGGGCGGGTAGCTATGGCTACACCTTC. This codes for CASGIRQGAGSYGYTF.

V gene TRBV6-4 combines with J gene TRBJ2-3; a weak D match, TRBD2 (7 bases). Germline-derived CDR1 and CDR2 are MRHNA and SNTAGT. Trimming cost V 1 base and J 1 base, with 12 bases left between them. This CDR3 is built from 16 residues. Here the CDR3 DNA reads TGTGCCAGCAGTGACTGGGAGGGGGGCGGCACAGATACGCAGTATTTT. This encodes CASSDWEGGGTDTQYF.

The V gene is TRBV2, the J gene TRBJ2-5; 14 bases line up with TRBD2. Germline CDR1 and CDR2: SNHLY and FYNNEI. V shed 3 bases and J 1 base; nucleotides not matched to a gene: 10. The CDR3 sequence is 19 residues long. As DNA, the CDR3 is TGTGCCAGCAGTGAGGGACTAGCGGGGGCCGGCGGACCCCAAGAGACCCAGTACTTC. Residues: CASSEGLAGAGGPQETQYF.

V gene TRBV15 combines with J gene TRBJ1-5; possible D gene TRBD1, 5 bases. From germline, CDR1 is LNHNV and CDR2 YYDKDF (reference sequence). V lost 2 bases and J 8 bases, leaving 25 bases between the germline ends. The CDR3 has 18 residues. The CDR3 region has the DNA TGTGCCACCAGCAGACTGTCCACTGCTAAGACAGTGAGGAAGCCCCAGCATTTT. This translates into CATSRLSTAKTVRKPQHF. Filled out from reference TRBV15 and TRBJ1-5, the complete variable domain reads DAMVIQNPRYQVTQFGKPVTLSCSQTLNHNVMYWYQQKSSQAPKLLFHYYDKDFNNEADTPDNFQSRRPNTSFCFLDIRSPGLGDTAMYLCATSRLSTAKTVRKPQHFGDGTRLSIL.

The chain employs TRBV7-2 and TRBJ2-7, with 11 bases matching TRBD2. The CDR3 runs to 17 residues. With V trimmed by 5 bases and J by 7 bases, 16 bases remained unmatched. Germline V gene data show CDR1 as SGHTA and CDR2 as FQGNSA. The CDR3 sequence: CASSASTGSGRAREQYF. The CDR3 DNA is TGTGCCAGCAGCGCATCCACGGGTAGCGGGAGGGCCCGTGAGCAGTACTTC.

The gene calls are TRBV4-2 and TRBJ2-7; D possibly corresponds to TRBD1 (6 bases). The V gene lost 1 base and the J gene lost 7 bases, with 14 bases spanning the gap. Germline V gene sequence: CDR1 LGHNA, CDR2 YNFKEQ. There are 14 residues in the CDR3. The CDR3 sequence: CASSQVSEGDEQYF. The CDR3 region has the DNA TGTGCCAGCAGCCAAGTGTCCGAGGGGGATGAGCAGTACTTC.

This sequence joins TRBV6-1 and TRBJ1-1; D call uncertain. This CDR3 is 16 amino acids long. V lost 0 bases and J lost 0, with 11 bases in between. CDR1 is MNHNS and CDR2 is SASEGT in the germline V gene. The CDR3 nucleotides read TGTGCCAGCAGTGAAGCAGGTGAAGGTTTGAACACTGAAGCTTTCTTT. This codes for CASSEAGEGLNTEAFF.

CDR3 bases: TGTGCCAGCAGTGACTCGGCCAGGGGGAATAATCAGCCCCAGCATTTT. Its protein is CASSDSARGNNQPQHF. V gene TRBV6-4 combines with J gene TRBJ1-5, with TRBD1 identical over 7 bases. The CDR3 spans 16 residues. Germline V gene lookup returns CDR1 MRHNA and CDR2 SNTAGT. The V gene end was trimmed by 0 bases and the J gene end by 4 bases; junction bases not matched to a gene: 6.

Worth noting for this clone: The same CDR3 can be traced to other DNA sequences in this sample. The chain links TRBV7-9 to TRBJ2-7; D unclear. The CDR3 consists of 12 residues. Germline V CDR1 and CDR2: SEHNR, FQNEAQ (reference sequence). Trimming took 3 bases from V and 4 from J, leaving 7 bases between them. CDR3 DNA sequence: TGTGCCAGCAGCTTTGGAGATTACGAGCAGTACTTC. Amino acid sequence: CASSFGDYEQYF.

This clone was counted between two and nine times. As DNA, the CDR3 is TGTGCCAGCAGCTTTAGCGGGAGTAACAATGAGCAGTTCTTC. This encodes CASSFSGSNNEQFF. The J gene is TRBJ2-1, the V gene TRBV5-6; 9 nucleotides match TRBD2. The ends lost 2 bases at V and 5 bases at J; junction bases unmatched: 2. From germline, CDR1 is SGHDT and CDR2 YYEEEE. CDR3 size: 14 residues.

The rearrangement links TRBV29-1 to TRBJ2-3, with D possibly TRBD2 on 6 matching bases. The CDR3 runs 15 residues. V dropped 5 bases and J dropped 0 bases, with 15 bases sitting between them. Germline lookup yields CDR1 SQVTM and CDR2 ANQGSEA. The CDR3 spells CSVSLFGGSTDTQYF. The CDR3 coding sequence is TGCAGCGTTTCTTTGTTCGGGGGAAGCACAGATACGCAGTATTTT.

A remark on this clone: Other DNA sequences from this sample encode an identical CDR3 as well. V is TRBV27 and J is TRBJ1-5, with D perhaps matching TRBD1 (5 bases). Germline lookup yields CDR1 MNHEY and CDR2 SMNVEV (reference sequence). V dropped 2 bases and J dropped 6 bases, with 11 bases sitting between them. The CDR3 is 14 amino acids. Written as DNA, the CDR3 is TGTGCCAGCAGTTTACAGGGCTTAGGTCAGCCCCAGCATTTT. This encodes CASSLQGLGQPQHF.

This chain links TRBV5-6 with TRBJ2-7, with D possibly being TRBD1 (6 bases). The V end was cut by 4 bases, the J end by 0 bases, with 14 bases between. Germline V gene data show CDR1 as SGHDT and CDR2 as YYEEEE. The CDR3 totals 15 residues. CDR3 loop: CASSPQWDNSYEQYF. In DNA form, the CDR3 reads TGTGCCAGCAGCCCTCAGTGGGACAACTCCTACGAGCAGTACTTC.